The 15 T cell receptor beta chains below come from one sample, sequenced in a study of T cell responses to AZD1222 COVID-19 vaccine. Data came from immunoSEQ multiplex PCR; TCRdb stores just in-frame clones and leaves some out. Of 13,000 to 15,000 clones in the sample, 84% were seen once. The material was peripheral blood, obtained 28 days after the second AZD1222 dose. The receptors here all came from an adult who received the AZD1222 COVID-19 vaccine.

The chain couples TRBV5-1 to TRBJ1-2; D is unclear. Per the germline V gene, CDR1 is SGHRS and CDR2 is YFSETQ. This CDR3 contains 14 residues. Between the trimmed V and J ends, which lost 4 bases and 4 bases, there was a span of 14 bases. CDR3 residues: CASSLLDEGYGYTF. The CDR3 DNA sequence: TGCGCCAGCAGCCTCCTGGACGAGGGCTATGGCTACACCTTC.

Turning to this clone: Sequence at one end of the junction differs from germline and may be a read error. The chain joins TRBV5-8 to TRBJ1-5; D is uncertain. This CDR3 region has 15 residues. Per germline, CDR1 SGHTS and CDR2 YDEGEE. The CDR3 bases are TGTGCCAGCAGTTTGGGCCAGATTAGCAATCAGCCCCAGCATTTT. Translating it yields CASSLGQISNQPQHF.

The chain has TRBV28 and TRBJ2-5; 9 nucleotides match TRBD2. The germline gives CDR1 MDHEN, CDR2 SYDVKM. There are 17 residues in the CDR3. V was pared by 6 bases and J by 2 bases, with 13 bases of the junction left unmatched. CDR3 in amino acids: CASSPGRVAGVQETQYF. The CDR3 DNA reads as TGTGCCAGCAGCCCCGGGAGAGTAGCGGGGGTACAAGAGACCCAGTACTTC.

This chain links TRBV3-1 (or the pseudogene TRBV3-2) with TRBJ2-5, with D hard to call. The CDR3 is made up of 15 amino acids. The V gene's germline CDR1 is LGHDT and CDR2 YNNKEL (reference sequence). The ends were cut back, 1 base at V and 2 bases at J, with 11 bases in the middle. The CDR3 DNA follows: TGTGCCAGCAGCCAAGGGAGCAAGCTACAAGAGACCCAGTACTTC. Amino acids: CASSQGSKLQETQYF.

This clone was observed a few times. This sequence joins TRBV27 and TRBJ2-7; D may be TRBD2 (5 bases). Trimming left V 5 bases short and J 6 bases short, with 14 bases between. This CDR3 comprises 13 residues. The V gene's germline CDR1 is MNHEY and CDR2 SMNVEV (reference sequence). CDR3 in DNA: TGTGCCAGCAGTACAAACCCACTAGGCGAGCAGTACTTC. This encodes CASSTNPLGEQYF.

V is TRBV12-3 or TRBV12-4 and J is TRBJ1-2; D gene ambiguous. V gave up 3 bases and J gave up 2 bases, with 4 bases separating them. CDR3 length: 12 amino acids. CDR3 amino acids: CASSLTNYGYTF. The DNA of the CDR3 is TGTGCCAGCAGTTTGACCAACTATGGCTACACCTTC.

The chain carries TRBV4-2 and TRBJ2-1, with 8 bases that match TRBD1. Per germline, CDR1 LGHNA and CDR2 YNFKEQ. This CDR3 is built from 16 residues. Germline trimming cut 2 bases from V and 0 bases from J; bases unmatched to any gene: 3. In DNA, the CDR3 is TGTGCCAGCAGCCAACAACAGGGGGTCTCCTACAATGAGCAGTTCTTC. It is translated as CASSQQQGVSYNEQFF.

The chain uses TRBV19 and TRBJ2-2, with D possibly matching TRBD1 (5 bases). Per germline, CDR1 LNHDA and CDR2 SQIVND (reference sequence). V lost 6 bases and J 3 bases, leaving 14 bases between the germline ends. This CDR3 contains 15 residues. This chain's CDR3 is CASRPGSMDTGELFF. CDR3 in DNA: TGTGCCAGTAGGCCAGGGTCGATGGACACCGGGGAGCTGTTTTTT.

Comment on this clone: An end of the junction differs from the germline gene, which may be a read error. This rearrangement joins TRBV6-5 to TRBJ1-2, with D maybe TRBD1 (6 bases). CDR3 length equals 12 residues. CDR1 is MNHEY, CDR2 SVGAGI, per germline. In nucleotides, the CDR3 is TGTGCCAGCACCACAAGGGGGGGAGGCGCGGCCTTC. Protein product: CASTTRGGGAAF.

V and J are TRBV27 and TRBJ2-7; D perhaps matches TRBD1 (6 bases). V lost 8 bases, J lost 4 bases, and 24 bases lay in between. From germline, CDR1 is MNHEY and CDR2 SMNVEV (reference sequence). This CDR3 spans 16 amino acids. The CDR3 sequence: CASGKTPGTNTYEQYF. CDR3 bases: TGTGCCAGCGGCAAGACGCCCGGGACAAATACTTACGAGCAGTACTTC.

CDR3 loop: CASSEDILYEQYF. CDR3 nucleotide sequence: TGCGCCAGCAGCGAGGACATTCTCTACGAGCAGTACTTC. The chain is built from TRBV5-1 and TRBJ2-7; maybe TRBD1 (5 bases). V was trimmed by 4 bases and J by 3 bases, leaving 11 bases between them. Germline V gives CDR1 SGHRS, CDR2 YFSETQ. The CDR3 contains 13 residues.

CDR3 DNA sequence: TGTGCCTGGACCCTCCTTCGGGCGGATAATTCACCCCTCCACTTT. Protein product: CAWTLLRADNSPLHF. The V and J genes are TRBV30 and TRBJ1-6; D gene unclear. The CDR3 sequence is 15 residues long. Trimming left V 4 bases short and J 5 bases short, with 15 bases between. Per the germline V gene, CDR1 is GTSNPN and CDR2 is SVGIG (reference sequence).

This chain links TRBV6-5 with TRBJ2-2, with 7 bases that match TRBD1. This CDR3 comprises 14 residues. The V segment lost 2 bases and the J segment 9 bases; nucleotides outside the gene matches: 6. CDR1 and CDR2 (germline): MNHEY, SVGAGI. The CDR3 region has the DNA TGTGCCAGCAGTTACAGCCAGGGGGACCGGGAGCTGTTTTTT. Translated: CASSYSQGDRELFF.

The rearrangement uses TRBV21-1 and TRBJ1-5. TRBV21-1 has pseudogene status. This CDR3 region has 17 residues. CDR3 DNA sequence: TGTGCCAGCAGCAAAGTATGTACGGGAGGAGGCAATCAGCCCCAGCATTTT. This encodes CASSKVCTGGGNQPQHF.

The rearrangement uses TRBV2 and TRBJ2-7, with no clear D. CDR3 length: 12 amino acids. Looked up from germline, CDR1 is SNHLY and CDR2 is FYNNEI. V was cut by 6 bases and J by 3 bases, with 9 bases left in between. CDR3 loop: CASSQDLYEQYF. Written as DNA, the CDR3 is TGTGCCAGCAGCCAGGACCTCTACGAGCAGTACTTC.